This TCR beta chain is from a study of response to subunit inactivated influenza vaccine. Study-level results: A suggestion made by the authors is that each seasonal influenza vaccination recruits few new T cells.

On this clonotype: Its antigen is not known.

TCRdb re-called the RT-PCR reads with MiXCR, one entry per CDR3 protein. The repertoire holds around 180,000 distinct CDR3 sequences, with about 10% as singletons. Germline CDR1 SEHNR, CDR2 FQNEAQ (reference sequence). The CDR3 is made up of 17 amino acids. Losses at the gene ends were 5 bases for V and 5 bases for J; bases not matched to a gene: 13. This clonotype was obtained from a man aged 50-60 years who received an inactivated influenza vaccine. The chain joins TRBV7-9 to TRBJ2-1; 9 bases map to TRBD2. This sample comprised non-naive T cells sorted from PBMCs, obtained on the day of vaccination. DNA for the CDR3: TGTGCCAGCAGCCCAAAATTTAGACTAGCGGTAAACAATGAGCAGTTCTTC. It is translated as CASSPKFRLAVNNEQFF.